Below, 23 T cell receptor beta chains from the same sample are listed, as sequenced in a study of control samples from healthy donors and cancer patients. The table came from immunoSEQ multiplex PCR; TCRdb's copy has only in-frame clones and leaves some out. In all, the sample yields about 190,000 clones. The specimen sequenced was blood. These receptors all come from a woman aged 25 to 39 in good health.

The chain carries TRBV18 and TRBJ1-4, with 9 positions matching TRBD1. The V segment lost 3 bases and the J segment 6 bases; nucleotides outside the gene matches: 5. In germline, CDR1 is KGHSH, CDR2 LQKENI. The CDR3 length is 15 residues. The CDR3 here is CASSPQQGADEKLFF. CDR3 in DNA: TGTGCCAGCTCACCCCAACAGGGGGCGGATGAAAAACTGTTTTTT. Variable domain in full (rest from reference TRBV18 and TRBJ1-4): NAGVMQNPRHLVRRRGQEARLRCSPMKGHSHVYWYRQLPEEGLKFMVYLQKENIIDESGMPKERFSAEFPKEGPSILRIQQVVRGDSAAYFCASSPQQGADEKLFFGSGTQLSVL.

The J gene is TRBJ2-5, the V gene TRBV29-1; D not resolved. Germline V gives CDR1 SQVTM, CDR2 ANQGSEA. The CDR3 length is 12 residues. Trimming removed 4 bases from V and 0 bases from J, with 6 bases in between. The CDR3 coding sequence is TGCAGCGTTGGGACGGACCAAGAGACCCAGTACTTC. This encodes CSVGTDQETQYF.

V and J are TRBV18 and TRBJ1-5; maybe TRBD1 (6 bases). The CDR3 consists of 14 residues. Germline assignment: CDR1 KGHSH and CDR2 LQKENI. V lost 8 bases to trimming and J lost 0 bases, with 11 bases between them. CDR3 protein: CASVGQTSNQPQHF. The CDR3 DNA reads TGTGCCAGCGTAGGACAGACTAGCAATCAGCCCCAGCATTTT.

The chain combines TRBV7-9 with TRBJ1-2; TRBD1 aligns across 9 bases. With 7 bases clipped from V and 2 bases from J, the junction kept 5 bases outside the gene matches. This CDR3 is 14 amino acids long. Germline CDR1 reads SEHNR; CDR2 reads FQNEAQ (reference sequence). CDR3 sequence: CASIPGQGNYGYTF. The CDR3 DNA reads TGTGCCAGCATACCCGGACAGGGGAACTATGGCTACACCTTC.

The rearrangement links TRBV28 to TRBJ1-4; D uncertain. Trimming removed 4 bases at V and 5 bases at J, with 8 bases between. Germline V gives CDR1 MDHEN, CDR2 SYDVKM. The CDR3 loop spans 13 amino acids. The CDR3 sequence is CASSWLMNEKLFF. In DNA form, the CDR3 reads TGTGCCAGCAGTTGGCTCATGAATGAAAAACTGTTTTTT.

This chain connects TRBV6-2 or TRBV6-3 to TRBJ1-2, with no clear D. The length of the CDR3 is 13 residues. Trimming removed 2 bases from V and 4 bases from J, with 8 bases in between. CDR1 and CDR2 (germline): MNHEY, SVGEGT. The CDR3 DNA reads as TGTGCCAGCAGTTACGAACGGACCTATGGCTACACCTTC. Amino acids: CASSYERTYGYTF.

This chain connects TRBV5-1 to TRBJ1-4; D gene unclear. Germline CDR1 and CDR2: SGHRS and YFSETQ. V lost 5 bases and J lost 8, with 13 bases in between. The CDR3 has 13 residues. The CDR3 is CASRPLGGEKLFF. The CDR3 coding sequence is TGCGCCAGCAGGCCCCTGGGTGGAGAAAAACTGTTTTTT. The entire variable domain, with the rest obtained from reference TRBV5-1 and TRBJ1-4, is as follows: KAGVTQTPRYLIKTRGQQVTLSCSPISGHRSVSWYQQTPGQGLQFLFEYFSETQRNKGNFPGRFSGRQFSNSRSEMNVSTLELGDSALYLCASRPLGGEKLFFGSGTQLSVL.

The chain's CDR3 is CAWSGGFNSPLHF. CDR3 DNA sequence: TGTGCCTGGAGTGGGGGATTTAATTCACCCCTCCACTTT. This chain joins TRBV30 and TRBJ1-6; D is ambiguous. The CDR3 loop spans 13 amino acids. Per the germline V gene, CDR1 is GTSNPN and CDR2 is SVGIG (reference sequence). V lost 1 base and J lost 6, with 7 bases in between. Drawing the rest from reference TRBV30 and TRBJ1-6, the complete variable domain is SQTIHQWPATLVQPVGSPLSLECTVEGTSNPNLYWYRQAAGRGLQLLFYSVGIGQISSEVPQNLSASRPQDRQFILSSKKLLLSDSGFYLCAWSGGFNSPLHFGNGTRLTVT.

The J gene is TRBJ2-1, the V gene TRBV6-6; possible D gene TRBD1, 5 bases. Germline V gene data show CDR1 as MNHNY and CDR2 as SVGAGI (reference sequence). V was cut by 8 bases and J by 8 bases, with 19 bases left in between. The CDR3 sequence is 14 residues long. The CDR3 DNA follows: TGTGCCAGCGTAAATCAGGGTTGGGGCGATGAGCAGTTCTTC. Translated, it gives CASVNQGWGDEQFF.

In nucleotides, the CDR3 is TGTGCCAGCAGCTTCGCAGGGTATCTTAATTCACCCCTCCACTTT. Its translation is CASSFAGYLNSPLHF. This chain uses TRBV7-8 with TRBJ1-6; a weak D match, TRBD1 (5 bases). Germline lookup yields CDR1 SGHVS and CDR2 FQNEAQ. The CDR3 runs to 15 residues. V dropped 3 bases and J dropped 6 bases, with 12 bases sitting between them. Full variable domain (rest looked up from reference TRBV7-8 and TRBJ1-6): GAGVSQSPRYKVAKRGQDVALRCDPISGHVSLFWYQQALGQGPEFLTYFQNEAQLDKSGLPSDRFFAERPEGSVSTLKIQRTQQEDSAVYLCASSFAGYLNSPLHFGNGTRLTVT.

This rearrangement joins TRBV7-9 to TRBJ1-3; TRBD1 matches 8 bases. This CDR3 is built from 16 residues. Germline V CDR1 and CDR2: SEHNR, FQNEAQ (reference sequence). Trimming at V came to 5 bases and at J to 4 bases, leaving 10 bases not matched to a gene. The CDR3 is CASSKSLDRGGNTIYF. As DNA, the CDR3 is TGTGCCAGCAGCAAAAGCTTAGACAGGGGAGGAAACACCATATATTTT.

V and J are TRBV27 and TRBJ1-5; the D gene is possibly TRBD1 (6 bases). The CDR3 runs to 15 residues. With 0 bases removed from V and 5 bases from J, the gap between germline ends came to 11 bases. Germline V gene lookup returns CDR1 MNHEY and CDR2 SMNVEV (reference sequence). The CDR3 region is CASSLSRGGDQPQHF. The CDR3 DNA is TGTGCCAGCAGTTTATCCAGGGGAGGGGATCAGCCCCAGCATTTT.

This rearrangement joins TRBV7-8 to TRBJ2-5; the match to TRBD2 covers 11 bases. CDR1 and CDR2 (germline): SGHVS, FQNEAQ. CDR3 length equals 16 residues. J gave up 6 bases and V 1 base, and 7 bases lay outside the gene matches. The CDR3: CASSLVASGGMKTQYF. The CDR3 DNA follows: TGTGCCAGCAGCTTAGTGGCTAGCGGGGGGATGAAGACCCAGTACTTC.

V is TRBV6-2 or TRBV6-3 and J is TRBJ2-7; D might be TRBD1 (6 bases). CDR1 is MNHEY, CDR2 SVGEGT, per germline. V lost 6 bases, J lost 5 bases, and 14 bases lay in between. CDR3 length equals 13 residues. The CDR3 sequence: CASSRQVGNEQYF. CDR3 DNA: TGTGCCAGCAGCCGACAGGTTGGAAACGAGCAGTACTTC.

CDR3 DNA: TGTGCCACCAGCAGGGACTCTACTAGCGCGGTGGGGACGCAGTATTTT. This gives the protein CATSRDSTSAVGTQYF. The chain combines TRBV15 with TRBJ2-3; 7 nucleotides line up with TRBD2. Trimming cost V 3 bases and J 9 bases; bases outside gene matches: 15. Per the germline V gene, CDR1 is LNHNV and CDR2 is YYDKDF (reference sequence). The CDR3 totals 16 residues. The full variable domain, completed using reference TRBV15 and TRBJ2-3, is DAMVIQNPRYQVTQFGKPVTLSCSQTLNHNVMYWYQQKSSQAPKLLFHYYDKDFNNEADTPDNFQSRRPNTSFCFLDIRSPGLGDTAMYLCATSRDSTSAVGTQYFGPGTRLTVL.

The chain couples TRBV6-5 to TRBJ2-7; the D gene is possibly TRBD1 (5 bases). This CDR3 spans 13 amino acids. Germline V gene lookup returns CDR1 MNHEY and CDR2 SVGAGI. The V end lost 5 bases, the J end lost 2 bases, and 10 bases lay between the germline ends. The CDR3 bases are TGTGCCAGCAGTCACCAGACAGCCTACGAGCAGTACTTC. Translation gives CASSHQTAYEQYF.

The CDR3 nucleotides are TGTGCCAGCAGAAAAGGGACAGTTAGCAATCAGCCCCAGCATTTT. Translating gives CASRKGTVSNQPQHF. The rearrangement uses TRBV5-8 and TRBJ1-5, with TRBD1 matching 7 bases. This CDR3 has 15 amino acids. From germline, CDR1 is SGHTS and CDR2 YDEGEE. V was clipped by 5 bases and J by 0 bases; unmatched bases: 5.

The chain combines TRBV14 with TRBJ2-7, with TRBD1 matching 7 bases. Germline CDR1 and CDR2: SGHDN and FVKESK. V lost 0 bases, J lost 6 bases, and 11 bases stayed unmatched. This CDR3 has 16 residues. CDR3 protein: CASSQDIGAGGAEQYF. The CDR3 nucleotides are TGTGCCAGCAGCCAAGATATAGGCGCAGGGGGAGCCGAGCAGTACTTC. The entire variable domain, with the rest obtained from reference TRBV14 and TRBJ2-7, is as follows: EAGVTQFPSHSVIEKGQTVTLRCDPISGHDNLYWYRRVMGKEIKFLLHFVKESKQDESGMPNNRFLAERTGGTYSTLKVQPAELEDSGVYFCASSQDIGAGGAEQYFGPGTRLTVT.

V and J are TRBV10-1 and TRBJ2-6; the D is unclear. The germline V gene has CDR1 WNHNN and CDR2 SYGVQD (reference sequence). The V end was cut by 6 bases, the J end by 1 base, with 7 bases between. The CDR3 has 14 amino acids. Written as DNA, the CDR3 is TGCGCCAGCAGGGACGGATCTGGGGCCAACGTCCTGACTTTC. It specifies CASRDGSGANVLTF.

The chain carries TRBV5-1 and TRBJ1-4; weak D call: TRBD1 (5 bases). The CDR3 totals 16 residues. The germline V gene encodes CDR1 SGHRS and CDR2 YFSETQ. Trimming left V 1 base short and J 0 bases short, with 10 bases between. CDR3 in amino acids: CASSLYGDPTNEKLFF. The CDR3 DNA reads TGCGCCAGCAGCTTGTATGGGGACCCAACTAATGAAAAACTGTTTTTT. Together with reference TRBV5-1 and TRBJ1-4, the CDR3 gives the full variable domain: KAGVTQTPRYLIKTRGQQVTLSCSPISGHRSVSWYQQTPGQGLQFLFEYFSETQRNKGNFPGRFSGRQFSNSRSEMNVSTLELGDSALYLCASSLYGDPTNEKLFFGSGTQLSVL.

This sequence joins TRBV4-1 and TRBJ1-2; the D is unclear. The CDR3 sequence is 16 residues long. Germline V gene lookup returns CDR1 MGHRA and CDR2 YSYEKL. The germline V and J ends were trimmed by 0 bases and 8 bases, with 19 bases remaining between them. In DNA, the CDR3 is TGCGCCAGCAGCCAAGAGGGCACAGCTTCCAGGAGGGGCTACACCTTC. As protein: CASSQEGTASRRGYTF.

This rearrangement joins TRBV7-3 to TRBJ2-5, with 9 bases matching TRBD2. Germline trimming cut 1 base from V and 5 bases from J; bases unmatched to any gene: 8. The length of the CDR3 is 16 residues. The germline gives CDR1 SGHTA, CDR2 FQGTGA. The CDR3, as DNA: TGTGCCAGCAGCTTAAGCGGGGGGGCCGTAGGGGAGACCCAGTACTTC. Amino acids: CASSLSGGAVGETQYF.

J is TRBJ2-7 and V is TRBV3-1 (or the pseudogene TRBV3-2); D is unclear. In germline, CDR1 is LGHDT, CDR2 YNNKEL (reference sequence). The CDR3 is 16 amino acids. V was shortened by 2 bases and J by 4 bases, with 18 bases between the two germline ends. CDR3 in amino acids: CASSQPPRRRKYEQYF. CDR3 DNA sequence: TGTGCCAGCAGCCAACCCCCCCGCCGGCGGAAATACGAGCAGTACTTC.